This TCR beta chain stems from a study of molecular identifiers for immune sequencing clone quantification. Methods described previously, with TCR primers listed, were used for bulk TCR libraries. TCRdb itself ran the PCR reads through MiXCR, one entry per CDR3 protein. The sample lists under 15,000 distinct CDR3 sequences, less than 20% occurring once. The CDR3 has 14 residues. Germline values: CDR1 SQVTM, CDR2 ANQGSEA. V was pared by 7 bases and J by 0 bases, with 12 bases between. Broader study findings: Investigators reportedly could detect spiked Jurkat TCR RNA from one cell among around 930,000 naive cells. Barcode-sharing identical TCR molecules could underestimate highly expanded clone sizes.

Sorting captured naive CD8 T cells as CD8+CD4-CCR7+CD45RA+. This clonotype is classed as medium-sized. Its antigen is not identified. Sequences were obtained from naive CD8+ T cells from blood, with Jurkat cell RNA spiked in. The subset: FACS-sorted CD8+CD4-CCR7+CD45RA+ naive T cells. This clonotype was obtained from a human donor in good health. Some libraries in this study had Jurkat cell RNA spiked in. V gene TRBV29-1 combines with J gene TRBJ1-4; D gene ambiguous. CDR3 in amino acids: CSAYPIATNEKLFF. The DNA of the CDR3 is TGCAGCGCTTATCCAATAGCAACTAATGAAAAACTGTTTTTT.